The next 20 T cell receptor beta chains were all read from a single sample in a study of T cells in Graves' hyperthyroidism and ophthalmopathy. The CDR3 regions of TCR beta were amplified from RNA transcripts. Carried out on the TCR CDR3, a first-round RT-PCR used the HTBI primer set. TCRdb recomputed calls from the multiplex PCR reads with MiXCR, one row per CDR3 protein. The table includes more than 500,000 distinct CDR3 sequences, around 15% detected once. The sequenced sample consisted of blood. Receptor source: a woman aged 35 to 49 with Graves' hyperthyroidism.

The genes are TRBV20-1 and TRBJ2-1; unclear D gene. V was cut by 5 bases and J by 9 bases, with 11 bases left in between. The germline CDR1 and CDR2 sequences are DFQATT and SNEGSKA (reference sequence). This CDR3 is built from 11 residues. This chain's CDR3 is CSAGTFSEQFF. The CDR3 region has the DNA TGCAGTGCTGGAACCTTTAGTGAGCAGTTCTTC.

Comment on this clonotype: It may be a read error: a sequence one base away is much more abundant. The chain combines TRBV6-1 with TRBJ2-2, with TRBD2 as a possible D gene (5 bases). The CDR3 contains 14 residues. Germline V gene sequence: CDR1 MNHNS, CDR2 SASEGT. Deletions cut 7 bases from V and 5 bases from J, with 14 bases between. The CDR3 region has the DNA TGTGCCAGCAATAAGGAACGGGGTACCGGGGAGCTGTTTTTT. It codes for CASNKERGTGELFF.

This clonotype was seen ten or more times. This chain joins TRBV28 and TRBJ2-4; D may be TRBD1 or TRBD2 (5 bases each). Germline V gene sequence: CDR1 MDHEN, CDR2 SYDVKM. CDR3 length equals 14 residues. The V end was cut by 4 bases, the J end by 8 bases, with 15 bases between. CDR3 residues: CASSSSRVGDIQYF. CDR3 DNA: TGTGCCAGCAGTTCCAGTAGGGTGGGGGACATTCAGTACTTC.

This clonotype has ten or more counts. J is TRBJ2-7 and V is TRBV7-2, with TRBD1 as a possible D gene (6 bases). The germline V gene encodes CDR1 SGHTA and CDR2 FQGNSA. V shed 4 bases and J shed 2 bases, with 12 bases lying between them. The CDR3 loop spans 14 amino acids. CDR3 sequence (DNA): TGTGCCAGCAGCTCGCCAGGGGACCCCTACGAGCAGTACTTC. Its translation: CASSSPGDPYEQYF.

The table lists this clonotype with many counts. This chain uses TRBV6-1 with TRBJ2-1; 11 nucleotides align to TRBD2. The ends lost 3 bases at V and 6 bases at J; junction bases unmatched: 4. The CDR3 runs 15 residues. Germline assignment: CDR1 MNHNS and CDR2 SASEGT. DNA for the CDR3: TGTGCCAGCAGTGAGTTAGCGGGAGGGCCCAATGAGCAGTTCTTC. Residues: CASSELAGGPNEQFF.

The chain links TRBV3-1 to TRBJ2-3, with D hard to call. CDR3 length: 12 residues. Trimming left V 4 bases short and J 5 bases short, with 7 bases between. Germline CDR1 and CDR2: LGHDT and YNNKEL (reference sequence). CDR3 protein: CASSLPGDTQYF. In nucleotides, the CDR3 is TGTGCCAGCAGCCTACCTGGAGATACGCAGTATTTT.

The table lists this clonotype with a few counts. The V gene is TRBV30, the J gene TRBJ2-3; D is possibly TRBD1 or TRBD2 (5 bases each). V was cut by 0 bases and J by 6 bases, with 16 bases left in between. CDR3 length: 15 amino acids. Looked up from germline, CDR1 is GTSNPN and CDR2 is SVGIG (reference sequence). The CDR3 region has the DNA TGTGCCTGGAGTGTACGAGGGACCTTCACTGATACGCAGTATTTT. Its translation: CAWSVRGTFTDTQYF.

This clonotype was picked up many times. The gene calls are TRBV13 and TRBJ1-1; D possibly corresponds to TRBD1 (5 bases). CDR1 is PRHDT and CDR2 is FYEKMQ in the germline V gene (reference sequence). The germline V and J ends were trimmed by 6 bases and 4 bases, with 12 bases remaining between them. The CDR3 contains 13 residues. CDR3 sequence: CASSSMGGTEAFF. Written as DNA, the CDR3 is TGTGCCAGCAGTTCGATGGGGGGCACTGAAGCTTTCTTT.

This clonotype was seen many times. CDR3 coding DNA: TGTGCCATCAGTGAAGCAGGGGGGGCAACGAACACTGAAGCTTTCTTT. This sequence encodes CAISEAGGATNTEAFF. This chain joins TRBV10-3 and TRBJ1-1; 7 bases map to TRBD1. Germline V gene data show CDR1 as ENHRY and CDR2 as SYGVKD. The CDR3 runs 16 residues. Trimming took 3 bases from V and 1 from J; bases not matched to a gene: 8.

This clonotype was seen at least ten times. The CDR3 sequence: CASSLAGNSGNTIYF. DNA for the CDR3: TGTGCCAGCAGCTTAGCAGGGAACTCTGGAAACACCATATATTTT. The J gene is TRBJ1-3, the V gene TRBV7-9; D remains ambiguous. Germline assignment: CDR1 SEHNR and CDR2 FQNEAQ (reference sequence). Trimming cost V 0 bases and J 0 bases, with 6 bases left between them. This CDR3 has 15 amino acids.

This clonotype was counted many times. This chain links TRBV11-2 with TRBJ2-5, with TRBD2 matching 11 bases. The CDR3 has 15 residues. CDR1 is SGHAT, CDR2 FQNNGV, per germline. Losses at the gene ends were 6 bases for V and 2 bases for J; bases not matched to a gene: 5. This chain's CDR3 is CASRPGTSGQETQYF. The CDR3 coding sequence is TGTGCCAGCAGACCGGGGACTAGCGGTCAAGAGACCCAGTACTTC.

This clonotype was seen many times. Written as DNA, the CDR3 is TGCAGTGCCCCGACTAGCGGGAGGGCCTGGAATGAGCAGTTCTTC. Its translation: CSAPTSGRAWNEQFF. The chain uses TRBV20-1 and TRBJ2-1; 14 bases agree with TRBD2. There are 15 residues in the CDR3. CDR1 and CDR2 (germline): DFQATT, SNEGSKA (reference sequence). Trimming removed 6 bases from V and 7 bases from J; junction bases left unmatched: 8.

There are many counts of this clonotype. The rearrangement uses TRBV6-1 and TRBJ2-7; 10 bases align to TRBD1. CDR1 MNHNS and CDR2 SASEGT come from the germline V gene. Trimming removed 5 bases from V and 1 base from J; junction bases left unmatched: 11. This CDR3 is built from 17 residues. The CDR3 reads CASSPQATGGGSYEQYF. In nucleotides, the CDR3 is TGTGCCAGCAGTCCCCAAGCGACAGGGGGCGGATCCTACGAGCAGTACTTC.

Many counts were recorded for this clonotype. The V gene is TRBV18, the J gene TRBJ1-4; weak D call: TRBD1 (6 bases). The V end lost 1 base, the J end lost 8 bases, and 14 bases lay between the germline ends. This CDR3 has 15 residues. The germline V gene has CDR1 KGHSH and CDR2 LQKENI. The CDR3 protein is CASSPRRGGEEKLFF. The CDR3 DNA follows: TGTGCCAGCTCACCACGAAGAGGGGGAGAAGAAAAACTGTTTTTT.

This clonotype was recorded a few times. This chain uses TRBV6-1 with TRBJ1-1; 9 bases agree with TRBD1. V lost 7 bases to trimming and J lost 6 bases; unmatched junction nucleotides: 9. CDR3 length equals 14 residues. Germline V gives CDR1 MNHNS, CDR2 SASEGT. This chain's CDR3 is CASNTGGGGSEAFF. The CDR3 nucleotides are TGTGCCAGCAATACAGGGGGCGGAGGTTCTGAAGCTTTCTTT.

This clonotype was detected ten times or more. This chain uses TRBV5-1 with TRBJ1-1; TRBD1 matches 7 bases. CDR1 and CDR2 (germline): SGHRS, YFSETQ. The V segment lost 7 bases and the J segment 2 bases; nucleotides outside the gene matches: 5. This CDR3 region has 13 residues. The chain's CDR3 is CASQGGVNTEAFF. CDR3 nucleotides: TGCGCCAGCCAAGGGGGCGTAAACACTGAAGCTTTCTTT.

This clonotype turned up a few times. The chain carries TRBV6-2 or TRBV6-3 and TRBJ2-4; 9 positions match TRBD1. V was pared by 7 bases and J by 8 bases, with 12 bases of the junction left unmatched. The CDR3 loop spans 15 amino acids. Germline CDR1 reads MNHEY; CDR2 reads SVGEGT. The CDR3 region has the DNA TGTGCCAGCACCGACGGGGACAGGGAGGGAGACATTCAGTACTTC. Translation: CASTDGDREGDIQYF.

The chain links TRBV25-1 to TRBJ1-1; D unresolved. The CDR3 loop spans 14 amino acids. V was clipped by 6 bases and J by 1 base, with 12 bases between them. Per the germline V gene, CDR1 is MGHDK and CDR2 is SYGVNS. The CDR3 sequence is CASSTGGSNTEAFF. The DNA for the CDR3 is TGTGCCAGCAGCACGGGCGGCTCGAACACTGAAGCTTTCTTT.

This chain uses TRBV19 with TRBJ2-7; perhaps TRBD1 as D (5 bases). Germline V gives CDR1 LNHDA, CDR2 SQIVND (reference sequence). The CDR3 totals 15 residues. The V end lost 3 bases, the J end lost 4 bases, and 16 bases lay between the germline ends. Here the CDR3 reads CASSIQGRFGYEQYF. CDR3 in DNA: TGTGCCAGTAGTATTCAGGGCCGTTTTGGTTACGAGCAGTACTTC.

In its sample, this clonotype was seen many times. This chain connects TRBV20-1 to TRBJ1-4; perhaps TRBD1 as D (5 bases). Trimming shortened V by 3 bases and J by 2 bases, and 10 bases separated the two germline ends. The CDR3 covers 14 residues. Looked up from germline, CDR1 is DFQATT and CDR2 is SNEGSKA (reference sequence). The CDR3 DNA is TGCAGTGCTAGCCCAGGGTTCACTAATGAAAAACTGTTTTTT. As protein: CSASPGFTNEKLFF.